This T cell receptor (beta chain) emerged from a study of blood T cell repertoires in COVID-19. About the research overall: Both acute and convalescent COVID-19 samples were obtained from the United States, Italy and Spain.

From germline, CDR1 is MGHRA and CDR2 YSYEKL. The CDR3 runs 15 residues. The V and J ends lost 0 bases and 1 base respectively, with 7 bases between them. As processed by the authors: Scientists estimated how many nucleated cells there were by amplifying reference gene primers. Some clones are missing from TCRdb's copy, which holds only in-frame ones; the method was immunoSEQ multiplex PCR. V, J and clone size are those of that table, while D and trimming were read from the DNA. In the table there are 110,000 to 150,000 clones, 81% of which are singletons. The source of this sequence is a human donor in a cohort sampled during active COVID-19. The rearrangement joins TRBV4-1 to TRBJ1-5; D unclear. Source material: peripheral blood. The DNA of the CDR3 is TGCGCCAGCAGCCAAGATAAACAGAGCAATCAGCCCCAGCATTTT. It specifies CASSQDKQSNQPQHF.